These 32 T cell receptor beta chains were sequenced from one sample in a study of blood T cell repertoires in COVID-19. Using immunoSEQ multiplex PCR, the repertoire was profiled, and TCRdb retains in-frame clones only, with some absent. The sample contains a few hundred thousand clones, around 88% of which appear only once. The sample was peripheral blood. The receptors were gathered from a woman aged 45 to 65 with COVID-19, enrolled during active disease.

V and J are TRBV6-5 and TRBJ1-2; D unclear. Deletions cut 0 bases from V and 0 bases from J, with 8 bases between. The CDR3 consists of 15 residues. The germline V gene encodes CDR1 MNHEY and CDR2 SVGAGI. CDR3 in DNA: TGTGCCAGCAGTTACTCTTTACAGACTAACTATGGCTACACCTTC. The encoded protein is CASSYSLQTNYGYTF.

The CDR3, as DNA: TGCGCCAGCAGCTCCGGAGGGGACTACGAGCAGTACTTC. It is translated as CASSSGGDYEQYF. The chain employs TRBV5-1 and TRBJ2-7, with D tentatively TRBD2 (6 bases). The CDR3 extends over 13 amino acids. The germline V gene has CDR1 SGHRS and CDR2 YFSETQ. Trimming stripped 3 bases from V and 3 bases from J, with 10 bases between.

V and J are TRBV5-1 and TRBJ2-1; 10 bases align to TRBD2. Germline trimming cut 0 bases from V and 5 bases from J; bases unmatched to any gene: 2. Germline-derived CDR1 and CDR2 are SGHRS and YFSETQ. The CDR3 loop spans 15 amino acids. The CDR3 sequence is CASSLELAGNNEQFF. CDR3 bases: TGCGCCAGCAGCTTGGAACTAGCGGGGAACAATGAGCAGTTCTTC.

The chain links TRBV5-6 to TRBJ1-4; the match to TRBD1 covers 9 bases. The CDR3 is made up of 15 amino acids. The V and J ends lost 4 bases and 6 bases, in that order; junction bases with no gene match: 7. CDR1 is SGHDT, CDR2 YYEEEE, per germline. The CDR3 bases are TGTGCCAGCAGCGCGGACAGGGGATGGGATGAAAAACTGTTTTTT. Translated: CASSADRGWDEKLFF.

The rearrangement links TRBV19 to TRBJ2-7; TRBD1 matches 7 bases. There are 16 residues in the CDR3. Trimming at V came to 9 bases and at J to 2 bases, leaving 16 bases not matched to a gene. Germline V gene lookup returns CDR1 LNHDA and CDR2 SQIVND (reference sequence). This chain's CDR3 is CASRTNHGTAAYEQYF. The CDR3 nucleotides read TGTGCCAGCCGCACAAATCACGGGACAGCCGCCTACGAGCAGTACTTC.

The chain links TRBV30 to TRBJ1-1; 9 bases are a match to TRBD1. The CDR3 runs to 15 residues. Per germline, CDR1 GTSNPN and CDR2 SVGIG (reference sequence). Germline trimming cut 5 bases from V and 11 bases from J; bases unmatched to any gene: 18. The CDR3 sequence: CAWARTGTGRLYAFF. Written as DNA, the CDR3 is TGTGCCTGGGCTAGAACCGGGACAGGGCGATTATACGCTTTCTTT.

The rearrangement joins TRBV5-1 to TRBJ2-3; the match to TRBD2 covers 7 bases. This CDR3 has 15 residues. Germline CDR1 reads SGHRS; CDR2 reads YFSETQ. V was pared by 7 bases and J by 4 bases, with 12 bases of the junction left unmatched. The CDR3 DNA sequence: TGCGCCAGCGGTGGACTAGACCTTTCCGCAGATACGCAGTATTTT. Translation: CASGGLDLSADTQYF.

This chain links TRBV20-1 with TRBJ2-2; no definite D call. CDR1 and CDR2 from the germline V gene are DFQATT and SNEGSKA (reference sequence). The CDR3 runs 12 residues. V lost 3 bases and J 6 bases, leaving 8 bases between the germline ends. The CDR3 DNA follows: TGCAGTGCTAGTATCTCGGCCGGGGAGCTGTTTTTT. This gives the protein CSASISAGELFF.

The chain uses TRBV4-1 and TRBJ2-1, with 8 bases lining up with TRBD2. There are 15 residues in the CDR3. Germline V gives CDR1 MGHRA, CDR2 YSYEKL. Trimming took 4 bases from V and 7 from J; bases not matched to a gene: 9. CDR3 coding DNA: TGCGCCAGCAGCCGCCATACGAGCGGGGGTAATGAGCAGTTCTTC. Translation gives CASSRHTSGGNEQFF.

This clone came up once. The chain joins TRBV19 to TRBJ1-4; 9 nucleotides align to TRBD1. Germline trimming cut 7 bases from V and 4 bases from J; bases unmatched to any gene: 16. CDR1 is LNHDA and CDR2 is SQIVND in the germline V gene (reference sequence). This CDR3 spans 18 amino acids. This CDR3 reads CASKPRDRALLINEKLFF. DNA for the CDR3: TGTGCCAGTAAACCCCGGGACAGGGCCCTTTTAATTAATGAAAAACTGTTTTTT.

The V call is TRBV2, the J call TRBJ2-5; the match to TRBD1 covers 9 bases. The CDR3 is 18 residues long. After removal of 4 bases from V and 5 bases from J, the junction contained 17 bases not matched to a gene. Looked up from germline, CDR1 is SNHLY and CDR2 is FYNNEI. The DNA for the CDR3 is TGTGCCAGCAGTGGTACCCCTGGACAGGGGAAGAGGAGGGAGACCCAGTACTTC. Its translation is CASSGTPGQGKRRETQYF.

CDR3 loop: CASSLGQSQGSPLHF. CDR3 nucleotide sequence: TGTGCCAGCAGCTTGGGACAGTCCCAGGGTTCACCCCTCCACTTT. The chain combines TRBV5-5 with TRBJ1-6; tentative D call: TRBD1 (5 bases). The CDR3 length is 15 residues. Trimming removed 0 bases at V and 9 bases at J, with 13 bases between. Germline values: CDR1 SGHKS, CDR2 YYEKEE (reference sequence).

V is TRBV6-5 and J is TRBJ2-5; 10 positions agree with TRBD1. The CDR3 sequence is 13 residues long. With 6 bases clipped from V and 5 bases from J, the junction kept 3 bases outside the gene matches. Germline V gene data show CDR1 as MNHEY and CDR2 as SVGAGI. The CDR3 DNA is TGTGCCAGCAGGACAGGGGGCCGGGAGACCCAGTACTTC. This gives the protein CASRTGGRETQYF.

The CDR3 here is CASSYRDTYEQYF. The CDR3 nucleotides are TGTGCCAGCAGTTACCGGGACACCTACGAGCAGTACTTC. The chain combines TRBV27 with TRBJ2-7; a weak D match, TRBD1 (6 bases). The V end lost 4 bases, the J end lost 2 bases, and 9 bases lay between the germline ends. The CDR3 spans 13 residues. Germline V lookup: CDR1 MNHEY, CDR2 SMNVEV (reference sequence).

The rearrangement uses TRBV3-1 (or the pseudogene TRBV3-2) and TRBJ1-2; 9 nucleotides agree with TRBD1. The V segment lost 4 bases and the J segment 8 bases; nucleotides outside the gene matches: 8. Germline V gives CDR1 LGHDT, CDR2 YNNKEL (reference sequence). This CDR3 is built from 14 residues. The CDR3 sequence is CASSPPGQGRGYTF. The DNA for the CDR3 is TGTGCCAGCAGCCCCCCGGGACAGGGACGGGGCTACACCTTC.

This clone has a handful of counts. The rearrangement links TRBV4-2 to TRBJ2-5; TRBD2 matches at 15 bases. With 3 bases clipped from V and 5 bases from J, the junction kept 7 bases outside the gene matches. CDR3 size: 17 residues. CDR1 is LGHNA, CDR2 YNFKEQ, per germline. This chain's CDR3 is CASSHYYGTSGGETQYF. CDR3 nucleotide sequence: TGTGCCAGCAGCCACTACTACGGGACTAGCGGGGGGGAGACCCAGTACTTC.

The rearrangement joins TRBV28 to TRBJ2-5; TRBD1 is a possible D gene (5 bases). V was cut by 4 bases and J by 5 bases, with 8 bases left in between. CDR3 length: 12 amino acids. Looked up from germline, CDR1 is MDHEN and CDR2 is SYDVKM. The CDR3 DNA sequence: TGTGCCAGCAGTTCTTCAGGGGAGACCCAGTACTTC. Translated, it gives CASSSSGETQYF.

The chain carries TRBV5-1 and TRBJ2-3; tentative D call: TRBD2 (6 bases). V was cut by 1 base and J by 5 bases, with 11 bases left in between. CDR3 length: 14 amino acids. Germline V gives CDR1 SGHRS, CDR2 YFSETQ. The CDR3 is CASSLSRLEDTQYF. The CDR3 bases are TGCGCCAGCAGCTTGTCGAGACTAGAAGATACGCAGTATTTT.

V gene TRBV5-6 combines with J gene TRBJ1-1; TRBD1 agrees at 10 bases. The germline V gene encodes CDR1 SGHDT and CDR2 YYEEEE. The ends lost 3 bases at V and 3 bases at J; junction bases unmatched: 5. The CDR3 has 15 residues. CDR3 residues: CASSSTTGGHTEAFF. As DNA, the CDR3 is TGTGCCAGCAGCTCAACGACAGGGGGCCACACTGAAGCTTTCTTT.

This chain links TRBV7-9 with TRBJ2-7, with D maybe TRBD2 (7 bases). The CDR3 sequence is 13 residues long. The V gene lost 3 bases and the J gene lost 7 bases, with 13 bases spanning the gap. Per germline, CDR1 SEHNR and CDR2 FQNEAQ (reference sequence). In DNA, the CDR3 is TGTGCCAGCAGCTTTCGGGGGGCGGAGGAGCAGTACTTC. Its translation: CASSFRGAEEQYF.

The chain recombines TRBV4-2 with TRBJ2-3, with TRBD2 identical over 11 bases. The CDR3 loop spans 18 amino acids. Per the germline V gene, CDR1 is LGHNA and CDR2 is YNFKEQ. Unmatched junction bases numbered 11, after V lost 0 bases and J lost 6 bases. Here the CDR3 reads CASSQDLNLAGGGDTQYF. The DNA for the CDR3 is TGTGCCAGCAGCCAAGACCTAAATCTAGCGGGGGGCGGGGATACGCAGTATTTT.

Regarding this clone: Within the sample, other DNA sequences also encode this same CDR3. The chain is built from TRBV3-1 (or the pseudogene TRBV3-2) and TRBJ1-1; no definite D call. Germline V gene lookup returns CDR1 LGHDT and CDR2 YNNKEL (reference sequence). The CDR3 has 12 amino acids. Deletions cut 6 bases from V and 1 base from J, with 6 bases between. The DNA for the CDR3 is TGTGCCAGCAGTCCTTCGAACACTGAAGCTTTCTTT. This translates into CASSPSNTEAFF.

The rearrangement uses TRBV28 and TRBJ1-1; TRBD1 aligns across 7 bases. Germline lookup yields CDR1 MDHEN and CDR2 SYDVKM. The CDR3 contains 14 residues. Germline trimming cut 5 bases from V and 5 bases from J; bases unmatched to any gene: 8. In DNA, the CDR3 is TGTGCCAGCAGTACTCGGACAGGTAGGACTGAAGCTTTCTTT. Amino acids: CASSTRTGRTEAFF.

The J gene is TRBJ2-7, the V gene TRBV10-3; 8 bases map to TRBD1. This CDR3 is 17 amino acids long. Germline CDR1 and CDR2: ENHRY and SYGVKD. The J segment lost 7 bases and the V segment lost 4 bases, leaving 18 bases of the junction unmatched. The CDR3, as DNA: TGTGCCATCAGTGGGCCCAACGGACAGGGCGGAGTGGAAGAGCAGTACTTC. It specifies CAISGPNGQGGVEEQYF.

This clone was recorded a few times. The conserved phenylalanine or tryptophan normally closing the CDR3 is absent here, so this likely arose from a read error. The DNA is left out, because the CDR3 cannot be placed on it with certainty; the CDR3 is given as TCRdb lists it. This rearrangement joins TRBV5-1 to TRBJ1-1; the table's D call TRBD1 went unverified against the DNA. The length of the CDR3 is 9 amino acids, counting both ends. Germline CDR1 is SGHRS and CDR2 is YFSETQ. The CDR3 spells CASSLWGRL.

The chain combines TRBV4-1 with TRBJ2-1; D is unclear. The germline V gene encodes CDR1 MGHRA and CDR2 YSYEKL. V lost 4 bases and J lost 0, with 10 bases in between. The CDR3 runs to 15 residues. The CDR3 nucleotides read TGCGCCAGCAGCCCTTCATTTAGCTCCTACAATGAGCAGTTCTTC. Amino acids: CASSPSFSSYNEQFF.

J is TRBJ1-2 and V is TRBV21-1; TRBD1, the table's D call, was not compared with the DNA. TRBV21-1 is a pseudogene. The CDR3 extends over 15 amino acids. CDR3 sequence reads: CASQPQMTGGYGYTF. The CDR3 DNA sequence: TGTGCCAGCCAGCCCCAAATGACAGGGGGCTATGGCTACACCTTC.

This clone was recorded once. The gene calls are TRBV5-5 and TRBJ2-7; D gene ambiguous. The germline V gene has CDR1 SGHKS and CDR2 YYEKEE (reference sequence). The V and J ends lost 2 bases and 3 bases respectively, with 3 bases between them. The CDR3 loop spans 11 amino acids. The CDR3 sequence is CASSFNYEQYF. The CDR3 DNA reads as TGTGCCAGCAGCTTCAACTACGAGCAGTACTTC. Complete variable domain (other parts from reference TRBV5-5 and TRBJ2-7): DAGVTQSPTHLIKTRGQQVTLRCSPISGHKSVSWYQQVLGQGPQFIFQYYEKEERGRGNFPDRFSARQFPNYSSELNVNALLLGDSALYLCASSFNYEQYFGPGTRLTVT.

The V call is TRBV29-1, the J call TRBJ1-1, with D tentatively TRBD1 (5 bases). V was pared by 7 bases and J by 10 bases, with 19 bases between. This CDR3 comprises 12 residues. Per the germline V gene, CDR1 is SQVTM and CDR2 is ANQGSEA. The CDR3 is CSAQRQGLVAFF. CDR3 coding DNA: TGCAGCGCCCAACGCCAGGGATTGGTAGCTTTCTTT.

The chain is built from TRBV5-4 and TRBJ1-1, with 10 nucleotides matching TRBD1. CDR1 and CDR2 (germline): SGHNT, YYREEE (reference sequence). The CDR3 spans 15 residues. Unmatched junction bases numbered 7, after V lost 3 bases and J lost 5 bases. CDR3 region: CASSSTGGERTEAFF. In nucleotides, the CDR3 is TGTGCCAGCAGCTCGACAGGGGGCGAGAGGACTGAAGCTTTCTTT.

This rearrangement joins TRBV5-1 to TRBJ1-6, with 7 bases aligning to TRBD1. The CDR3 is made up of 16 amino acids. CDR1 and CDR2 from the germline V gene are SGHRS and YFSETQ. Germline trimming cut 0 bases from V and 3 bases from J; bases unmatched to any gene: 3. CDR3 in DNA: TGCGCCAGCAGCTTGGAGGCAGGGGGCTATAATTCACCCCTCCACTTT. Its translation is CASSLEAGGYNSPLHF.

This clone has just one count. The genes are TRBV24-1 and TRBJ2-3, with 9 nucleotides matching TRBD1. The CDR3 length is 17 residues. The germline V gene has CDR1 KGHDR and CDR2 SFDVKD. V lost 1 base, J lost 0 bases, and 4 bases stayed unmatched. CDR3 sequence reads: CATSDLNGTGSTDTQYF. In DNA, the CDR3 is TGTGCCACCAGTGATTTAAACGGGACAGGGAGCACAGATACGCAGTATTTT.